These 24 T cell receptor beta chains came from one sample sequenced in a study of blood T cell repertoires in COVID-19. TCRdb's copy holds only in-frame clones and misses some; the assay was immunoSEQ multiplex PCR. The sample yields some 350,000 clones, about 90% seen once. The sample taken for sequencing was PBMCs or T cells enriched from blood (not recorded which). The receptors derive from a woman aged 25-40 years who had recovered from COVID-19.

A single count supports this clone. The rearrangement joins TRBV11-2 to TRBJ2-1; 11 positions agree with TRBD2. The V gene's germline CDR1 is SGHAT and CDR2 FQNNGV. J lost 9 bases, V lost 2 bases, and 6 bases had no gene match. The CDR3 covers 15 residues. CDR3 region: CASSLRASGRSEQFF. The CDR3 DNA reads as TGTGCCAGCAGCTTAAGGGCTAGCGGGAGGAGTGAGCAGTTCTTC.

This sequence joins TRBV7-9 and TRBJ1-2, with TRBD1 identical over 9 bases. Germline V CDR1 and CDR2: SEHNR, FQNEAQ (reference sequence). The V and J ends lost 4 bases and 2 bases, in that order; junction bases with no gene match: 8. This CDR3 spans 16 amino acids. As DNA, the CDR3 is TGTGCCAGCAGCTCCTATACAGGGGGCAGAAACTATGGCTACACCTTC. This translates into CASSSYTGGRNYGYTF.

The rearrangement uses TRBV27 and TRBJ2-3; 10 bases are shared with TRBD2. In germline, CDR1 is MNHEY, CDR2 SMNVEV (reference sequence). CDR3 length equals 18 residues. V trimming: 0 bases; J trimming: 4 bases; junction bases outside the gene matches: 10. The CDR3 coding sequence is TGTGCCAGCAGTTTATCGTTCTCTAGCGGGAGCGGGGCAGATACGCAGTATTTT. This sequence encodes CASSLSFSSGSGADTQYF.

V is TRBV5-8 and J is TRBJ2-1, with a tentative D call TRBD1 (6 bases). V was cut by 4 bases and J by 0 bases, with 11 bases left in between. CDR3 length: 15 amino acids. The germline CDR1 and CDR2 sequences are SGHTS and YDEGEE. As DNA, the CDR3 is TGTGCCAGCAGCCAAGCAGGGGCCTCCTACAATGAGCAGTTCTTC. It translates to CASSQAGASYNEQFF.

The rearrangement joins TRBV14 to TRBJ2-7; 8 bases line up with TRBD2. V trimming: 0 bases; J trimming: 4 bases; junction bases outside the gene matches: 5. From germline, CDR1 is SGHDN and CDR2 FVKESK. The CDR3 spans 15 residues. The CDR3 DNA reads TGTGCCAGCAGCCAAGATATTAGCGGGACATACGAGCAGTACTTC. It translates to CASSQDISGTYEQYF. Variable domain in full (rest from reference TRBV14 and TRBJ2-7): EAGVTQFPSHSVIEKGQTVTLRCDPISGHDNLYWYRRVMGKEIKFLLHFVKESKQDESGMPNNRFLAERTGGTYSTLKVQPAELEDSGVYFCASSQDISGTYEQYFGPGTRLTVT.

CDR3: CASRVTANYGYTF. Written as DNA, the CDR3 is TGTGCCAGCAGAGTGACAGCTAACTATGGCTACACCTTC. The chain employs TRBV2 and TRBJ1-2, with D possibly being TRBD1 (5 bases). There are 13 residues in the CDR3. Per germline, CDR1 SNHLY and CDR2 FYNNEI. V dropped 6 bases and J dropped 0 bases, with 8 bases sitting between them.

CDR3 coding DNA: TGTGCCAGCAGCTTGTACGACGGAGGACTAGTGAGTGGCTACACCTTC. It specifies CASSLYDGGLVSGYTF. V usage is TRBV5-4 and J usage is TRBJ1-2; D not resolved. The V end lost 1 base, the J end lost 7 bases, and 20 bases lay between the germline ends. The CDR3 is made up of 16 amino acids. The V gene's germline CDR1 is SGHNT and CDR2 YYREEE (reference sequence).

In nucleotides, the CDR3 is TGTGCCAGCAGCTTTCTCGGGGATACGCAGTATTTT. Its translation is CASSFLGDTQYF. V usage is TRBV5-6 and J usage is TRBJ2-3, with D unclear. This CDR3 is built from 12 residues. The germline gives CDR1 SGHDT, CDR2 YYEEEE. V lost 2 bases, J lost 6 bases, and 7 bases lay in between.

The rearrangement links TRBV18 to TRBJ2-5; 8 bases match TRBD2. The CDR3 contains 15 residues. Unmatched junction bases numbered 6, after V lost 1 base and J lost 5 bases. Germline CDR1 is KGHSH and CDR2 is LQKENI. The CDR3 nucleotides are TGTGCCAGCTCACCACGCAGCGGGAGCAGGGAGACCCAGTACTTC. Amino acid sequence: CASSPRSGSRETQYF. Variable domain in full (rest from reference TRBV18 and TRBJ2-5): NAGVMQNPRHLVRRRGQEARLRCSPMKGHSHVYWYRQLPEEGLKFMVYLQKENIIDESGMPKERFSAEFPKEGPSILRIQQVVRGDSAAYFCASSPRSGSRETQYFGPGTRLLVL.

The chain carries TRBV28 and TRBJ2-3, with 12 nucleotides matching TRBD2. Germline CDR1 is MDHEN and CDR2 is SYDVKM. CDR3 length equals 17 residues. V trimming: 6 bases; J trimming: 6 bases; junction bases outside the gene matches: 13. Written as DNA, the CDR3 is TGTGCCAGCAGCGTAGGGACTAGCGGGCTTGCTTGGGATACGCAGTATTTT. As protein: CASSVGTSGLAWDTQYF.

The genes are TRBV2 and TRBJ1-1; TRBD1 aligns across 7 bases. V shed 6 bases and J 6 bases; nucleotides not matched to a gene: 7. The CDR3 runs to 13 residues. Per germline, CDR1 SNHLY and CDR2 FYNNEI. DNA for the CDR3: TGTGCCAGCAGCGCTCTAAGGGGGCCTGAAGCTTTCTTT. It is translated as CASSALRGPEAFF.

The chain recombines TRBV30 with TRBJ1-5; tentatively, D is TRBD1 (6 bases). V was trimmed by 2 bases and J by 6 bases, leaving 11 bases between them. From germline, CDR1 is GTSNPN and CDR2 SVGIG (reference sequence). The CDR3 is 13 residues long. The CDR3 DNA follows: TGTGCCTGGAGTCAAGGACAGTTTCAGCCCCAGCATTTT. As protein: CAWSQGQFQPQHF.

The chain carries TRBV6-5 and TRBJ1-1; possibly TRBD1 for D (5 bases). CDR1 is MNHEY and CDR2 is SVGAGI in the germline V gene. CDR3 size: 12 residues. Trimming removed 7 bases at V and 10 bases at J, with 16 bases between. In DNA, the CDR3 is TGTGCCAGCATCCCACCCCAGGGAGGAGCTTTCTTT. It codes for CASIPPQGGAFF.

CDR3 sequence reads: CAIGPQGPNEQFF. The DNA of the CDR3 is TGTGCCATAGGCCCACAGGGTCCCAATGAGCAGTTCTTC. The V gene is TRBV10-3, the J gene TRBJ2-1; perhaps TRBD1 as D (6 bases). CDR1 ENHRY and CDR2 SYGVKD come from the germline V gene. This CDR3 contains 13 residues. V lost 9 bases and J lost 6, with 15 bases in between.

The chain uses TRBV3-1 (or the pseudogene TRBV3-2) and TRBJ2-3; 11 nucleotides align to TRBD2. Germline loops: CDR1 LGHDT, CDR2 YNNKEL (reference sequence). Trimming took 1 base from V and 5 from J; bases not matched to a gene: 5. The CDR3 covers 16 residues. The CDR3: CASSQGVAGGLDTQYF. The CDR3 bases are TGTGCCAGCAGCCAAGGGGTAGCGGGAGGGTTAGATACGCAGTATTTT.

The V and J genes are TRBV4-1 and TRBJ1-1, with 7 bases fitting TRBD1. V gave up 4 bases and J gave up 7 bases; unmatched junction bases: 12. CDR1 is MGHRA and CDR2 is YSYEKL in the germline V gene. The CDR3 is 15 residues long. CDR3 DNA sequence: TGCGCCAGCAGCCCCGGGGTCGCAGGGGGGCTTGAAGCTTTCTTT. Its translation: CASSPGVAGGLEAFF.

The chain is built from TRBV11-2 and TRBJ2-5, with TRBD1 matching 9 bases. Germline V gene lookup returns CDR1 SGHAT and CDR2 FQNNGV. The V segment lost 4 bases and the J segment 5 bases; nucleotides outside the gene matches: 8. CDR3 length: 15 amino acids. The CDR3 nucleotides are TGTGCCAGCAGCTATGGACAGGGGTTAACGGAGACCCAGTACTTC. Translation gives CASSYGQGLTETQYF.

A few counts support this clone. The chain couples TRBV27 to TRBJ2-1, with 13 bases that match TRBD2. The V gene's germline CDR1 is MNHEY and CDR2 SMNVEV (reference sequence). Unmatched junction bases numbered 4, after V lost 3 bases and J lost 5 bases. CDR3 size: 16 residues. Here the CDR3 reads CASSFGLAGAHNEQFF. CDR3 nucleotides: TGTGCCAGCAGTTTTGGACTAGCGGGGGCACACAATGAGCAGTTCTTC.

This chain links TRBV19 with TRBJ1-5; D unclear. V shed 1 base and J shed 2 bases, with 9 bases lying between them. The germline V gene has CDR1 LNHDA and CDR2 SQIVND (reference sequence). CDR3 length: 15 amino acids. The CDR3 nucleotides are TGTGCCAGTAGTATAGGGCGGTCGGGCAATCAGCCCCAGCATTTT. Translation gives CASSIGRSGNQPQHF.

The V call is TRBV7-2, the J call TRBJ2-1; 15 bases match TRBD2. Germline V gives CDR1 SGHTA, CDR2 FQGNSA. V shed 4 bases, J shed 8 bases, and the junction held 3 bases outside the gene matches. The CDR3 is 15 residues long. The CDR3 coding sequence is TGTGCCAGCAGCTGGACTAGCGGGAGGGCGGATGAGCAGTTCTTC. The encoded protein is CASSWTSGRADEQFF.

V usage is TRBV19 and J usage is TRBJ2-1, with D possibly being TRBD2 (5 bases). The V gene lost 6 bases and the J gene lost 9 bases, with 15 bases spanning the gap. There are 13 residues in the CDR3. The germline V gene encodes CDR1 LNHDA and CDR2 SQIVND (reference sequence). The CDR3 loop is CASRMVGAVEQFF. The CDR3 region has the DNA TGTGCCAGTAGGATGGTAGGAGCGGTTGAGCAGTTCTTC.

The V and J genes are TRBV9 and TRBJ1-1, with D perhaps TRBD1 (5 bases). CDR1 and CDR2 (germline): SGDLS, YYNGEE. The CDR3 has 15 amino acids. Trimming removed 3 bases at V and 8 bases at J, with 20 bases between. The CDR3 reads CASSAGPDGGFEAFF. The CDR3 DNA follows: TGTGCCAGCAGCGCCGGGCCGGACGGGGGATTCGAAGCTTTCTTT. Supplemented by reference TRBV9 and TRBJ1-1, the full variable domain reads DSGVTQTPKHLITATGQRVTLRCSPRSGDLSVYWYQQSLDQGLQFLIQYYNGEERAKGNILERFSAQQFPDLHSELNLSSLELGDSALYFCASSAGPDGGFEAFFGQGTRLTVV.

This clone came up once. The rearrangement links TRBV2 to TRBJ2-3; 8 bases are a match to TRBD2. J was trimmed by 4 bases and V by 11 bases; bases with no gene match: 14. Per the germline V gene, CDR1 is SNHLY and CDR2 is FYNNEI. The CDR3 has 15 residues. The CDR3 coding sequence is TGTGCCCGATTATCAAGCGGGGGAGGAGCAGATACGCAGTATTTT. It codes for CARLSSGGGADTQYF.

The chain uses TRBV19 and TRBJ1-3; no firm D call. The germline CDR1 and CDR2 sequences are LNHDA and SQIVND (reference sequence). Trimming took 6 bases from V and 0 from J, leaving 9 bases between them. This CDR3 has 14 amino acids. The CDR3 DNA sequence: TGTGCCAGTAGCCGGGGAGCCTCTGGAAACACCATATATTTT. Encoded protein: CASSRGASGNTIYF.